Below are 22 T cell receptor beta chains sequenced from a single sample in a study of T cells expressing NK-cell markers (dated by TCRdb to the early 2020s). Preparation of the library involved 5' RACE. The reads were generated on an Illumina HiSeq 2000. TCRdb reprocessed the reads, and each CDR3 protein sequence is entered once, without DNA. This sample's clone table shows around 470,000 distinct CDR3 sequences. The ten largest clones take up more than 1.4% of the sample. The specimen was blood T cells: a sorted CD56 or NKG2C T cell subset, CD4+ or CD8+ T cells, or bulk PBMC T cells (not recorded which). These receptors all stem from a woman aged 50 to 60 in good health. Donor details come from another sample of the same person, matched by shared clones.

The chain employs TRBV7-9 and TRBJ2-7; TCRdb names TRBD2, which stays unverified in the absence of DNA. Germline-derived CDR1 and CDR2 are SEHNR and FQNEAQ (reference sequence). The CDR3 length is 15 residues. The CDR3 loop is CASSLPSGRMAEQYF. Variable domain in full (rest from reference TRBV7-9 and TRBJ2-7): DTGVSQNPRHKITKRGQNVTFRCDPISEHNRLYWYRQTLGQGPEFLTYFQNEAQLEKSRLLSDRFSAERPKGSFSTLEIQRTEQGDSAMYLCASSLPSGRMAEQYFGPGTRLTVT.

This chain joins TRBV11-2 and TRBJ2-5; the D gene TCRdb calls, TRBD1, cannot be checked with no DNA. The CDR3 has 14 amino acids. Looked up from germline, CDR1 is SGHAT and CDR2 is FQNNGV. CDR3 sequence: CASSFTGGQETQYF. The whole variable domain, remainder taken from reference TRBV11-2 and TRBJ2-5, is EAGVAQSPRYKIIEKRQSVAFWCNPISGHATLYWYQQILGQGPKLLIQFQNNGVVDDSQLPKDRFSAERLKGVDSTLKIQPAKLEDSAVYLCASSFTGGQETQYFGPGTRLLVL.

The V call is TRBV20-1, the J call TRBJ1-1. CDR1 and CDR2 from the germline V gene are DFQATT and SNEGSKA (reference sequence). This CDR3 contains 14 residues. CDR3 region: CSARPLPMNTEAFF.

The chain carries TRBV11-2 and TRBJ2-7. This CDR3 contains 13 residues. The germline gives CDR1 SGHAT, CDR2 FQNNGV. This CDR3 reads CASSRSGSYEQYF.

This chain connects TRBV11-1 to TRBJ2-3; TCRdb calls TRBD1, which cannot be checked without DNA. The CDR3 is made up of 14 amino acids. Germline CDR1 is SGHAT and CDR2 is FQDESV (reference sequence). CDR3 amino acids: CASSPHGGTDTQYF.

The rearrangement joins TRBV15 to TRBJ1-5. CDR3 length equals 17 residues. In germline, CDR1 is LNHNV, CDR2 YYDKDF (reference sequence). The CDR3 sequence is CATSRDIRRPPNQPQHF.

The V and J genes are TRBV12-3 or TRBV12-4 and TRBJ2-5. This CDR3 is built from 17 residues. CDR3: CASSLGLRGLMLETQYF.

The chain recombines TRBV15 with TRBJ2-1; without DNA, the TCRdb call of TRBD1 cannot be checked. CDR1 is LNHNV and CDR2 is YYDKDF in the germline V gene (reference sequence). This CDR3 has 17 amino acids. This chain's CDR3 is CATSRENFEHRGNEQFF.

J is TRBJ2-7 and V is TRBV20-1; TCRdb indicates TRBD1, and absent DNA this call remains unverified. The CDR3 runs 15 residues. The germline V gene encodes CDR1 DFQATT and CDR2 SNEGSKA (reference sequence). CDR3 protein: CSARDQSSGRYEQYF.

V is TRBV7-8 and J is TRBJ2-7; absent DNA, TCRdb's TRBD1 call cannot be checked. Germline loops: CDR1 SGHVS, CDR2 FQNEAQ. CDR3 length: 17 amino acids. CDR3 protein: CASSLAAGGGYSYEQYF.

The chain carries TRBV27 and TRBJ2-4. Germline values: CDR1 MNHEY, CDR2 SMNVEV (reference sequence). This CDR3 comprises 13 residues. CDR3 residues: CASRTYSSSLQYF.

The chain has TRBV21-1 and TRBJ2-1; without DNA, the TCRdb call of TRBD2 cannot be checked. TRBV21-1 is noted as a pseudogene. The length of the CDR3 is 15 residues. CDR3 sequence reads: CASRLSGSSYNEQFF.

The gene calls are TRBV7-2 and TRBJ2-5; TCRdb gives TRBD1 as the D gene, but with no DNA this cannot be confirmed. CDR1 SGHTA and CDR2 FQGNSA come from the germline V gene. The CDR3 totals 15 residues. CDR3 protein: CASSLVTGSEETQYF.

V gene TRBV19 combines with J gene TRBJ2-1; no DNA is available, so the TRBD1 call from TCRdb remains unchecked. Per germline, CDR1 LNHDA and CDR2 SQIVND (reference sequence). The CDR3 runs to 15 residues. CDR3 loop: CASRDVSGGFNEQFF.

The V call is TRBV5-5, the J call TRBJ2-5; TCRdb's D call of TRBD2 is untestable without DNA. From germline, CDR1 is SGHKS and CDR2 YYEKEE (reference sequence). This CDR3 is 16 amino acids long. The CDR3 sequence is CASSLGPRENKETQYF.

The chain has TRBV20-1 and TRBJ2-4; the D gene TCRdb calls, TRBD2, cannot be checked with no DNA. Germline values: CDR1 DFQATT, CDR2 SNEGSKA (reference sequence). CDR3 length equals 18 residues. The CDR3 spells CSARDPALAGRVGNIQYF.

V and J are TRBV19 and TRBJ1-5. This CDR3 has 14 residues. Germline V gene lookup returns CDR1 LNHDA and CDR2 SQIVND (reference sequence). The CDR3: CASSSQSSNQPQHF. The full variable domain, its missing parts supplied by reference TRBV19 and TRBJ1-5, is DGGITQSPKYLFRKEGQNVTLSCEQNLNHDAMYWYRQDPGQGLRLIYYSQIVNDFQKGDIAEGYSVSREKKESFPLTVTSAQKNPTAFYLCASSSQSSNQPQHFGDGTRLSIL.

V and J are TRBV20-1 and TRBJ2-7; checking the TCRdb D call of TRBD2 is not possible without DNA. The CDR3 length is 16 residues. Per the germline V gene, CDR1 is DFQATT and CDR2 is SNEGSKA (reference sequence). CDR3: CSASLGAPGRGYEQYF.

The chain joins TRBV14 to TRBJ2-2; TCRdb designates TRBD2, a call that cannot be tested without DNA. The CDR3 totals 15 residues. Germline V lookup: CDR1 SGHDN, CDR2 FVKESK. CDR3 residues: CASSQVRGDTGELFF.

V usage is TRBV18 and J usage is TRBJ2-1; the TCRdb D gene call, TRBD1, has no DNA to confirm it. Germline V gene lookup returns CDR1 KGHSH and CDR2 LQKENI. The CDR3 totals 13 residues. The CDR3 loop reads CASIRDRGNEQFF. Looking up the rest from reference TRBV18 and TRBJ2-1 gives the full variable domain: NAGVMQNPRHLVRRRGQEARLRCSPMKGHSHVYWYRQLPEEGLKFMVYLQKENIIDESGMPKERFSAEFPKEGPSILRIQQVVRGDSAAYFCASIRDRGNEQFFGPGTRLTVL.

This chain joins TRBV25-1 and TRBJ2-3; the D gene TCRdb calls, TRBD1, cannot be checked with no DNA. Germline V gene lookup returns CDR1 MGHDK and CDR2 SYGVNS. This CDR3 is 14 amino acids long. The CDR3: CASRTGGLPDTQYF.

The chain has TRBV4-1 and TRBJ2-2; TCRdb indicates TRBD2, and absent DNA this call remains unverified. The germline V gene encodes CDR1 MGHRA and CDR2 YSYEKL. CDR3 length: 17 residues. The CDR3 reads CASSQAGRGMSIGELFF.